This TCR beta chain was profiled in a study of shared clonotypes between healthy human individuals. Assay used: immunoSEQ multiplex PCR; TCRdb lists only in-frame clones, some missing. The data hold nearly 2 million clones, with over 85% observed a single time. Germline CDR1 MDHEN, CDR2 SYDVKM. The CDR3 is made up of 14 amino acids. V was trimmed by 11 bases and J by 1 base, leaving 18 bases between them. Naive CD8 cells lacked CD45RO, underwent positive selection for CCR7 and left out terminally differentiated effector memory CD45RA+ cells. Sequencing was carried out using naive CD8+ T cells sorted from blood. The receptor was isolated from a man younger than 35 in good health. The genes are TRBV28 and TRBJ2-7, with D possibly matching TRBD1 (5 bases). This CDR3 is CAGDSSILSYEQYF. The CDR3, as DNA: TGTGCCGGCGACAGCAGCATTCTGTCCTACGAGCAGTACTTC.